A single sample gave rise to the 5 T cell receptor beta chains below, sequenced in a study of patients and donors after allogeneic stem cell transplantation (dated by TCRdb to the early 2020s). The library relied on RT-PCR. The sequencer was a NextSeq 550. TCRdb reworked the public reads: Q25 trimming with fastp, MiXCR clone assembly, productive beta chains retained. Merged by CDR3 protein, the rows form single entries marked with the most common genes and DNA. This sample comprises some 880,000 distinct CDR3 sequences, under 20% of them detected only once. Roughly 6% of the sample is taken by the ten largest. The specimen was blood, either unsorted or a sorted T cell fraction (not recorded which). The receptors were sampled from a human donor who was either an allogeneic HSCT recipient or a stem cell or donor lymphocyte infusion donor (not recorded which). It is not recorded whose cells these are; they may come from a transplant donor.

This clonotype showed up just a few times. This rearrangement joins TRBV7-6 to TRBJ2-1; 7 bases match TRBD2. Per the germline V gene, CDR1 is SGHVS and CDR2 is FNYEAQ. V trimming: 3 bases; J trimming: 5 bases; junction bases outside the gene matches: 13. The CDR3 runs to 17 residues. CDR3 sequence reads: CASSFRAGESMNNEQFF. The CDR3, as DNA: TGTGCCAGCAGCTTCAGGGCGGGGGAATCCATGAACAATGAGCAGTTCTTC.

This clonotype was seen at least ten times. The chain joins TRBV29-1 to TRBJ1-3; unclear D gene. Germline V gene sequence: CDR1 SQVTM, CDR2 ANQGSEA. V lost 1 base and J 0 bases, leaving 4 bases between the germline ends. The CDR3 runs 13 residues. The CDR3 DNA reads TGCAGCGTTGAAGTCGCCTCTGGAAACACCATATATTTT. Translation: CSVEVASGNTIYF.

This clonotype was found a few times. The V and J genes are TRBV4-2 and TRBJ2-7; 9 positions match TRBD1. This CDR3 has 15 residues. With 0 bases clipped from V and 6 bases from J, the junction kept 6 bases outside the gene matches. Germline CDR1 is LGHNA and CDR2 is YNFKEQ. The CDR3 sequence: CASSQDYRTGAEQYF. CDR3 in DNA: TGTGCCAGCAGCCAAGATTACCGGACAGGGGCCGAGCAGTACTTC.

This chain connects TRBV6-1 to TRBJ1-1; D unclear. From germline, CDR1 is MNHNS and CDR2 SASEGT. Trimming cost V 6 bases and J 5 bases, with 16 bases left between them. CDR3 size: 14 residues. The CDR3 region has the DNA TGTGCCAGCAGCCCCCAGTCCGCTGGGACTGAAGCTTTCTTT. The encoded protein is CASSPQSAGTEAFF.

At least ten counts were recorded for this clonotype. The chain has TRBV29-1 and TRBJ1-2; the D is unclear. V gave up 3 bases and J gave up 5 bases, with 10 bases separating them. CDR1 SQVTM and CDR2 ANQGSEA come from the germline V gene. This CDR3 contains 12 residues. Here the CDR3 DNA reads TGCAGCGTTGACAAACATGCTTATGGCTACACCTTC. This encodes CSVDKHAYGYTF.